One sample yielded the 29 T cell receptor beta chains listed below, sequenced in a study of CD8 T cells in Susac syndrome. An input of roughly 0.45 to 1 ug of RNA was subjected to reverse transcription using random hexamers. In TCRdb, the immunoSEQ multiplex PCR reads were re-called with MiXCR into one record per CDR3 protein. The sample shows 300,000 or so distinct CDR3 sequences, about 91% of them seen only once. The sequenced material came from CD4+ T cells from PBMCs. The receptors come from a human donor with multiple sclerosis.

The CDR3 here is CAWTPAANTEAFF. CDR3 DNA: TGTGCCTGGACCCCGGCAGCGAACACTGAAGCTTTCTTT. V and J are TRBV30 and TRBJ1-1; no clear D. Looked up from germline, CDR1 is GTSNPN and CDR2 is SVGIG (reference sequence). The CDR3 extends over 13 amino acids. The V gene lost 4 bases and the J gene lost 1 base, with 10 bases spanning the gap.

The V and J genes are TRBV19 and TRBJ2-5; D gene uncertain. Germline-derived CDR1 and CDR2 are LNHDA and SQIVND (reference sequence). Trimming took 4 bases from V and 2 from J, leaving 17 bases between them. This CDR3 contains 16 residues. The CDR3 protein is CASSNPVRKIQETQYF. The CDR3 nucleotides are TGTGCCAGTAGTAACCCGGTGCGGAAGATTCAAGAGACCCAGTACTTC.

The chain recombines TRBV20-1 with TRBJ2-7; maybe TRBD2 (6 bases). Germline values: CDR1 DFQATT, CDR2 SNEGSKA (reference sequence). Trimming took 1 base from V and 0 from J, leaving 16 bases between them. The CDR3 has 16 amino acids. CDR3 nucleotide sequence: TGCAGTGCTAGAGGGAATTTTGGCGGGGTCTCCTACGAGCAGTACTTC. Its protein product is CSARGNFGGVSYEQYF.

The rearrangement joins TRBV2 to TRBJ2-3; D might be TRBD2 (6 bases). The CDR3 consists of 11 residues. Looked up from germline, CDR1 is SNHLY and CDR2 is FYNNEI. Between the trimmed V and J ends, which lost 8 bases and 12 bases, there was a span of 15 bases. The CDR3 sequence: CASGGESIQYF. The CDR3 DNA reads TGTGCCAGCGGAGGGGAGTCTATTCAGTATTTT.

V gene TRBV18 combines with J gene TRBJ2-1, with TRBD2 matching 9 bases. This CDR3 is built from 18 residues. The trim removed 1 base at V and 9 bases at J, leaving 16 bases unmatched. The V gene's germline CDR1 is KGHSH and CDR2 LQKENI. CDR3 coding DNA: TGTGCCAGCTCACCACGGGCCCGAGTAGTAGCGGGAGTGGGTGAGCAGTTCTTC. It is translated as CASSPRARVVAGVGEQFF.

This clonotype was detected once. The rearrangement uses TRBV2 and TRBJ2-6; D perhaps matches TRBD1 (5 bases). The CDR3 sequence is 16 residues long. V was clipped by 6 bases and J by 0 bases, with 12 bases between them. Per the germline V gene, CDR1 is SNHLY and CDR2 is FYNNEI. This CDR3 reads CASSRDSSSGANVLTF. CDR3 bases: TGTGCCAGCAGCCGTGACAGCAGCTCTGGGGCCAACGTCCTGACTTTC.

The rearrangement joins TRBV7-9 to TRBJ2-5; TRBD1 agrees at 9 bases. The CDR3 has 15 residues. CDR1 SEHNR and CDR2 FQNEAQ come from the germline V gene (reference sequence). V shed 6 bases, J shed 4 bases, and the junction held 9 bases outside the gene matches. The CDR3 protein is CASSHRDRVAETQYF. CDR3 DNA sequence: TGTGCCAGCAGTCACCGGGACAGGGTGGCAGAGACCCAGTACTTC.

V gene TRBV25-1 combines with J gene TRBJ2-7, with D unclear. CDR3 length equals 14 residues. The germline gives CDR1 MGHDK, CDR2 SYGVNS. Trimming took 1 base from V and 8 from J, leaving 15 bases between them. The CDR3, as DNA: TGTGCCAGCAGTGAATCGGCGATCTATACCCAGCAGTACTTC. It yields the protein CASSESAIYTQQYF.

V and J are TRBV7-8 and TRBJ2-3; 8 bases match TRBD1. The germline V gene has CDR1 SGHVS and CDR2 FQNEAQ. This CDR3 comprises 15 residues. V lost 1 base, J lost 2 bases, and 2 bases stayed unmatched. CDR3 amino acids: CASSLGQGYTDTQYF. CDR3 nucleotide sequence: TGTGCCAGCAGCTTAGGACAGGGGTACACAGATACGCAGTATTTT.

The V and J genes are TRBV20-1 and TRBJ2-2, with TRBD2 matching 12 bases. This CDR3 region has 18 residues. Germline CDR1 is DFQATT and CDR2 is SNEGSKA (reference sequence). With V trimmed by 0 bases and J by 1 base, 6 bases remained unmatched. The chain's CDR3 is CSAREASGGVGNTGELFF. CDR3 nucleotide sequence: TGCAGTGCTAGAGAGGCTAGCGGGGGGGTCGGGAACACCGGGGAGCTGTTTTTT.

The V and J genes are TRBV4-1 and TRBJ1-1; 8 bases are shared with TRBD1. Trimming took 4 bases from V and 9 from J; bases not matched to a gene: 19. The V gene's germline CDR1 is MGHRA and CDR2 YSYEKL. The CDR3 is 17 residues long. The chain's CDR3 is CASSPLDGRGRLSQAFF. CDR3 coding DNA: TGCGCCAGCAGCCCCCTCGATGGCAGGGGGCGGTTAAGCCAAGCTTTCTTT.

The CDR3 DNA reads as TGTGCCATCAGTGCTATAAATGAGCAGTTCTTC. Its protein product is CAISAINEQFF. This chain links TRBV10-3 with TRBJ2-1; D gene uncertain. Trimming left V 4 bases short and J 7 bases short, with 5 bases between. This CDR3 is 11 amino acids long. CDR1 is ENHRY and CDR2 is SYGVKD in the germline V gene.

Only one count was recorded for this clonotype. The J gene is TRBJ1-6, the V gene TRBV6-1, with 8 bases lining up with TRBD1. This CDR3 spans 14 amino acids. V gave up 4 bases and J gave up 7 bases; unmatched junction bases: 3. The V gene's germline CDR1 is MNHNS and CDR2 SASEGT. The CDR3 protein is CASSGGQENSPLHF. Here the CDR3 DNA reads TGTGCCAGCAGTGGGGGACAGGAAAATTCACCCCTCCACTTT.

This chain uses TRBV29-1 with TRBJ1-4; D is ambiguous. Germline V gene sequence: CDR1 SQVTM, CDR2 ANQGSEA. V lost 5 bases, J lost 0 bases, and 7 bases lay in between. CDR3 size: 13 residues. This CDR3 is CSVSGATNEKLFF. Written as DNA, the CDR3 is TGCAGCGTTTCGGGTGCAACTAATGAAAAACTGTTTTTT.

The chain combines TRBV5-6 with TRBJ1-1; D ambiguous. V was cut by 6 bases and J by 5 bases, with 17 bases left in between. The CDR3 totals 14 residues. Per germline, CDR1 SGHDT and CDR2 YYEEEE. CDR3 nucleotides: TGTGCCAGCAACCACCTCACACTGGTAACTGAAGCTTTCTTT. Its protein is CASNHLTLVTEAFF.

This rearrangement joins TRBV6-1 to TRBJ1-1; the D is unclear. The CDR3 loop spans 13 amino acids. In germline, CDR1 is MNHNS, CDR2 SASEGT. Trimming shortened V by 2 bases and J by 10 bases, and 14 bases separated the two germline ends. As DNA, the CDR3 is TGTGCCAGCAGTGAATCTATTAGGGATAGAGCTTTCTTT. Encoded protein: CASSESIRDRAFF.

The V gene is TRBV5-1, the J gene TRBJ1-1, with 9 bases lining up with TRBD1. The CDR3 loop spans 14 amino acids. Germline CDR1 and CDR2: SGHRS and YFSETQ. V lost 4 bases to trimming and J lost 7 bases; unmatched junction nucleotides: 8. The CDR3 reads CASSTDTGGGEAFF. In DNA, the CDR3 is TGCGCCAGCAGCACTGACACAGGGGGCGGTGAAGCTTTCTTT.

The chain has TRBV19 and TRBJ1-5, with 8 bases lining up with TRBD1. The ends lost 3 bases at V and 5 bases at J; junction bases unmatched: 9. CDR3 size: 16 residues. CDR1 and CDR2 (germline): LNHDA, SQIVND (reference sequence). Here the CDR3 DNA reads TGTGCCAGTAGTATCCCAGGGGGCCCCAGGGATCAGCCCCAGCATTTT. This sequence encodes CASSIPGGPRDQPQHF.

The rearrangement uses TRBV11-2 and TRBJ1-6; possible D gene TRBD1, 6 bases. Germline loops: CDR1 SGHAT, CDR2 FQNNGV. This CDR3 contains 14 residues. V lost 8 bases to trimming and J lost 5 bases, with 13 bases between them. The CDR3 spells CASYPGHNNSPLHF. The CDR3 DNA reads as TGTGCCAGCTACCCGGGACATAATAATTCACCCCTCCACTTT.

The CDR3 DNA is TGTGCCAGCAGTGAATTGGGAAGGGGAAAGAACACTGAAGCTTTCTTT. Protein product: CASSELGRGKNTEAFF. The chain couples TRBV25-1 to TRBJ1-1; D is possibly TRBD1 (5 bases). Trimming took 1 base from V and 1 from J, leaving 13 bases between them. This CDR3 spans 16 amino acids. Germline assignment: CDR1 MGHDK and CDR2 SYGVNS.

J is TRBJ2-2 and V is TRBV5-1, with 11 bases matching TRBD1. The germline gives CDR1 SGHRS, CDR2 YFSETQ. The CDR3 covers 17 residues. V shed 6 bases and J 6 bases; nucleotides not matched to a gene: 13. Written as DNA, the CDR3 is TGCGCCAGCACCTCCCCCCGGGACAGGGGGATCGCCGGGGAGCTGTTTTTT. Residues: CASTSPRDRGIAGELFF. Drawing the rest from reference TRBV5-1 and TRBJ2-2, the complete variable domain is KAGVTQTPRYLIKTRGQQVTLSCSPISGHRSVSWYQQTPGQGLQFLFEYFSETQRNKGNFPGRFSGRQFSNSRSEMNVSTLELGDSALYLCASTSPRDRGIAGELFFGEGSRLTVL.

V is TRBV7-2 and J is TRBJ2-1; maybe TRBD1 (6 bases). This CDR3 is 15 amino acids long. Per germline, CDR1 SGHTA and CDR2 FQGNSA. V lost 1 base to trimming and J lost 7 bases, with 14 bases between them. CDR3 amino acids: CASSLVAGELNEQFF. The CDR3 nucleotides read TGTGCCAGCAGCTTAGTGGCAGGGGAGCTGAATGAGCAGTTCTTC.

The CDR3, as DNA: TGCAGTGCACAAAGGACAGGGCGGAATGAGCAGTTCTTC. Residues: CSAQRTGRNEQFF. J is TRBJ2-1 and V is TRBV20-1, with 8 bases that match TRBD1. With V trimmed by 6 bases and J by 7 bases, 8 bases remained unmatched. This CDR3 has 13 amino acids. Looked up from germline, CDR1 is DFQATT and CDR2 is SNEGSKA (reference sequence).

This CDR3 is CASSRTLGGETQYF. The DNA of the CDR3 is TGTGCCAGCAGCCGCACCTTGGGAGGGGAGACCCAGTACTTC. The chain combines TRBV11-2 with TRBJ2-5; 7 bases match TRBD2. Looked up from germline, CDR1 is SGHAT and CDR2 is FQNNGV. This CDR3 region has 14 residues. J was trimmed by 5 bases and V by 5 bases; bases with no gene match: 8.

The chain uses TRBV20-1 and TRBJ2-7, with 7 bases aligning to TRBD2. CDR3 length: 13 residues. Losses at the gene ends were 3 bases for V and 4 bases for J; bases not matched to a gene: 6. Germline CDR1 and CDR2: DFQATT and SNEGSKA (reference sequence). Written as DNA, the CDR3 is TGCAGTGCTAGTCATCCTAGCGGATACGAGCAGTACTTC. This gives the protein CSASHPSGYEQYF.

The rearrangement uses TRBV2 and TRBJ2-7, with D tentatively TRBD1 or TRBD2 (6 bases each). The CDR3 is made up of 14 amino acids. In germline, CDR1 is SNHLY, CDR2 FYNNEI. The V end lost 3 bases, the J end lost 3 bases, and 12 bases lay between the germline ends. CDR3 loop: CASSEQGTGYEQYF. In DNA form, the CDR3 reads TGTGCCAGCAGTGAGCAGGGGACTGGCTACGAGCAGTACTTC.

The J gene is TRBJ2-5, the V gene TRBV3-1; TRBD2 might be the D (5 bases). V dropped 0 bases and J dropped 1 base, with 12 bases sitting between them. Germline lookup yields CDR1 LGHDT and CDR2 YNNKEL (reference sequence). This CDR3 has 16 residues. The chain's CDR3 is CASSQDLGVFQETQYF. Written as DNA, the CDR3 is TGTGCCAGCAGCCAAGATCTCGGGGTATTCCAAGAGACCCAGTACTTC.

The rearrangement joins TRBV5-1 to TRBJ1-2, with 7 bases that match TRBD1. The CDR3 has 13 residues. Germline V gene data show CDR1 as SGHRS and CDR2 as YFSETQ. With V trimmed by 4 bases and J by 7 bases, 7 bases remained unmatched. The CDR3 region is CASSGGQQLGYTF. The CDR3 bases are TGCGCCAGCAGCGGGGGACAGCAGCTTGGCTACACCTTC.

This chain joins TRBV5-6 and TRBJ1-2, with D hard to call. Germline V gene sequence: CDR1 SGHDT, CDR2 YYEEEE. Trimming left V 5 bases short and J 4 bases short, with 18 bases between. CDR3 length: 15 amino acids. The chain's CDR3 is CASSFPGRGGYGYTF. The CDR3 DNA follows: TGTGCCAGCAGTTTTCCCGGGAGAGGTGGCTATGGCTACACCTTC.